The sequence of this T cell receptor (beta chain) was determined in a study of PD-L1 blockade in urothelial cancer (TCRdb year 2017). General notes on the study: Therapy was started at some point between 2014 and 2016 for all patients, and atezolizumab 1,200 mg was administered intravenously every 3 weeks. Under 30 patients had pretreatment blood TCR-seq, around 25 had at least one posttreatment blood collection, and around 25 had tumor TCR-seq. Blood samples were analyzed at 3 weeks after treatment start (second dose) and at 6 weeks after treatment start. A median of roughly 140,000 T cells and roughly 80,000 unique TCRs was obtained from blood samples, and a median clonality of about 0.08 was observed. Pretreatment tumor samples, along with matched peripheral blood serially collected before and after atezolizumab treatment, were subjected to TCR sequencing. Some ten patients reached durable clinical benefit, while 20 patients did not. The study, an exploratory multi-omic analysis, examined somatic, immune and clinical correlates of response to PD-L1 blockade with atezolizumab in urothelial cancer. Whole exome sequencing and RNA sequencing of pretreatment tumors were performed alongside TCR sequencing in the same patients. Twenty-five of 29 patients were males with bladder-origin urothelial cancer, and about 65% of the roughly 30 reported a prior smoking history. Durable clinical benefit was defined as a progression-free survival longer than 6 months, and TCR features were additionally tested against progression-free survival and overall survival. An ECOG performance status of 0 or 1 was recorded for the patients, and 0 to 3 prior chemotherapy regimens had been received by the patients.

A total of around 30 patients with locally advanced or metastatic urothelial carcinoma, treated at Memorial Sloan Kettering on a trial protocol, made up the cohort. Peripheral blood mononuclear cells were collected from each patient pretreatment and during treatment, giving between 1 and 8 total time points per patient. The Qiagen DNeasy Blood extraction kit was used to purify genomic DNA from total PBMCs and from tumor samples. PBMCs were collected pretreatment and during treatment, and were isolated and stored as previously described. Only one count was recorded for this clone. Its antigen specificity is not known. At one end the junction does not follow the germline gene, possibly because of a read error. Synthetic TCR analog templates were spiked into each PCR to estimate absolute template abundance from read counts. The immunoSEQ assay was used to amplify TCRbeta CDR3 regions from genomic DNA with bias-controlled V and J gene primers. Sequencing of rearranged TCRbeta segments was performed at approximately 20X coverage. As for the authors' bioinformatics: Clustering was used to correct sequencing errors, and CDR3s were annotated against IMGT so that V, D and J genes could be assigned. Downstream analyses used only productive TCRbeta rearrangements, leaving out any out-of-frame or stop-codon sequences. To compute clonality, Shannon entropy was normalized by the log of the number of unique productive sequences and then subtracted from one. Clones differing between time points or between blood and tumor were identified by Fisher's exact test with Benjamini-Hochberg correction at adjusted p below 0.01. Drawn from immuneACCESS, this table holds only the in-frame rearrangements with V and J called that TCRdb kept. Clones are partly lost; checked studies trace under half to an unresolved V gene and leave the rest unexplained. For V, J and clone size, that table is used; D and trimming come from the DNA. The sample table holds about 84,000 clones, of which 82% were seen once. The top ten clones comprise 8% to 10% of the sample.

The research as a whole found: Among patients with durable benefit, tumor-associated TCR clones showed greater expansion in peripheral blood 3 weeks after treatment started (n ≈ 24, p = 0.022). A pretreatment peripheral blood TCR clonality below the median was linked to improved progression-free and overall survival. Because of the small sample size (n ≈ 29) and the many exploratory analyses performed, the results are intended to be regarded as hypothesis-generating.

From cysteine to phenylalanine, the CDR3 is 15 amino acids long. The CDR3 DNA has 45 bases and is translated from base 1. CDR1 SGHNT and CDR2 YYREEE were looked up in the germline V gene (reference sequence). The chain was built from TRBV5-4 and TRBJ1-4, with the identity of the D gene unclear. The receptor's source is a man in his sixties or seventies with urothelial cancer. Source: PBMCs, taken around atezolizumab (anti-PD-L1) treatment. In nucleotide form, the sequence is TGCGCCAGCAGCCAAGATCTAGGAACTAATGAAAAACTGTTTTTT. This sequence encodes CASSQDLGTNEKLFF. With all but the CDR3 taken from the reference TRBV5-4 and TRBJ1-4 genes, the full variable domain is: ETGVTQSPTHLIKTRGQQVTLRCSSQSGHNTVSWYQQALGQGPQFIFQYYREEENGRGNFPPRFSGLQFPNYSSELNVNALELDDSALYLCASSQDLGTNEKLFFGSGTQLSVL.